This T cell receptor beta chain was documented in a study of cytomegalovirus exposure and HLA in healthy donors. The study ran its PCR with 60 Vbeta and 13 Jbeta primers. Here immunoSEQ multiplex PCR was the method, and the copy in TCRdb shows in-frame clones only, minus some. The sample records under 170,000 clones, roughly 83% being singletons. CDR1 is KGHSH and CDR2 is LQKENI in the germline V gene. The junction had 8 bases not matched to a gene; V was cut back by 2 bases and J by 8 bases. CDR3 length equals 16 residues. This clone has a handful of counts. This clonotype originated in a human donor in good health. Sequenced sample: PBMCs. The rearrangement links TRBV18 to TRBJ2-1; 11 positions match TRBD2. CDR3: CASSPRGLAGGDEQFF. CDR3 DNA: TGTGCCAGCTCACCAAGAGGATTAGCGGGAGGGGATGAGCAGTTCTTC.